The next 5 T cell receptor beta chains were all read from a single sample in a study of vaccination and CD4 T cells after COVID-19 (dated by TCRdb to between 2021 and 2024). The library was obtained by PCR. Instrument on record: Illumina iSeq 100. TCR sequencing of DNA from cultured CD4+ T cells used the Oncomine TCR Beta short-read assay at the Johns Hopkins FTIC core. The raw public data were reprocessed by TCRdb itself: fastp quality trimming at Q25, MiXCR clonotype calling, in-frame beta chains only. Each entry merges the rows of one CDR3 protein and shows their most common DNA and genes. In all, the sample holds about 26,000 distinct CDR3 sequences, and approximately 40% of those were seen once. The ten largest clones represent 3% to 4% of the sample. In light of the paper, this sample's time point label describes: late sampling 161 to 241 days after vaccination in a few convalescent patients. The sample's treatment or condition label is to be understood as: roughly 11-day PBMC culture with coronavirus spike peptide pools or control peptides (ViraFEST assay).

No antigen is known for these receptors. Sequencing was performed on CD4+ T cells from blood, cultured in vitro, taken about 7 months after SARS-CoV-2 vaccination. The source of these receptors is a human donor who had recovered from COVID-19.

V usage is TRBV20-1 and J usage is TRBJ1-5; D unresolved. Trimming shortened V by 6 bases and J by 4 bases, and 13 bases separated the two germline ends. CDR1 and CDR2 from the germline V gene are DFQATT and SNEGSKA (reference sequence). This CDR3 spans 13 amino acids. CDR3: CSATGGWNQPQHF. The DNA of the CDR3 is TGCAGTGCCACCGGAGGGTGGAATCAGCCCCAGCATTTT.

This clonotype came up once. The gene calls are TRBV28 and TRBJ1-5; no firm D call. The V end was cut by 7 bases, the J end by 0 bases, with 13 bases between. Per germline, CDR1 MDHEN and CDR2 SYDVKM. The CDR3 has 15 residues. The CDR3 here is CASTSDGYSNQPQHF. CDR3 coding DNA: TGTGCCAGCACCTCGGACGGTTATAGCAATCAGCCCCAGCATTTT.

The chain carries TRBV7-6 and TRBJ2-5; D is undetermined. The germline CDR1 and CDR2 sequences are SGHVS and FNYEAQ. Trimming took 5 bases from V and 1 from J, leaving 5 bases between them. The CDR3 spans 12 residues. The CDR3 is CASSALQETQYF. DNA for the CDR3: TGTGCCAGCAGCGCCCTCCAAGAGACCCAGTACTTC.

V gene TRBV5-6 combines with J gene TRBJ1-1; perhaps TRBD1 as D (6 bases). The CDR3 contains 14 residues. Germline CDR1 reads SGHDT; CDR2 reads YYEEEE. V shed 0 bases and J shed 5 bases, with 11 bases lying between them. The chain's CDR3 is CASSLAGQGTEAFF. The CDR3 nucleotides are TGTGCCAGCAGCTTGGCGGGCCAGGGGACTGAAGCTTTCTTT. Variable domain in full (rest from reference TRBV5-6 and TRBJ1-1): DAGVTQSPTHLIKTRGQQVTLRCSPKSGHDTVSWYQQALGQGPQFIFQYYEEEERQRGNFPDRFSGHQFPNYSSELNVNALLLGDSALYLCASSLAGQGTEAFFGQGTRLTVV.

This clonotype was seen more than once but under ten times. The gene calls are TRBV27 and TRBJ1-2, with 7 nucleotides matching TRBD1. The CDR3 is 14 amino acids. Trimming removed 5 bases from V and 5 bases from J; junction bases left unmatched: 8. The germline CDR1 and CDR2 sequences are MNHEY and SMNVEV (reference sequence). DNA for the CDR3: TGTGCCAGCAGTATGACAGGGCCGAGGTATGGCTACACCTTC. It translates to CASSMTGPRYGYTF.